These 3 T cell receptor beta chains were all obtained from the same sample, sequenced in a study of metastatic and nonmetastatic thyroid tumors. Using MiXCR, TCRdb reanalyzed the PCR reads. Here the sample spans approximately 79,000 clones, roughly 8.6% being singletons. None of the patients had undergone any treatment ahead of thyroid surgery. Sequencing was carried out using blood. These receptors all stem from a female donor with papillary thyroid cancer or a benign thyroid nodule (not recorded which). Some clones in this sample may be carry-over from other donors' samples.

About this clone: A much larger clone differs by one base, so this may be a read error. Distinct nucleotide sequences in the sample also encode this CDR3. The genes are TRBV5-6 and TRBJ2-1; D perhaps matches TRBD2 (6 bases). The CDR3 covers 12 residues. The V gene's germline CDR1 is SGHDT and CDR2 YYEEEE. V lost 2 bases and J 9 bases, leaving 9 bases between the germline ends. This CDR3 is CASSLEGGEQFF. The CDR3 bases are TGTGCCAGCAGCTTAGAGGGAGGTGAGCAGTTCTTC. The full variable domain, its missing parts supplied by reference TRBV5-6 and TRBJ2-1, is DAGVTQSPTHLIKTRGQQVTLRCSPKSGHDTVSWYQQALGQGPQFIFQYYEEEERQRGNFPDRFSGHQFPNYSSELNVNALLLGDSALYLCASSLEGGEQFFGPGTRLTVL.

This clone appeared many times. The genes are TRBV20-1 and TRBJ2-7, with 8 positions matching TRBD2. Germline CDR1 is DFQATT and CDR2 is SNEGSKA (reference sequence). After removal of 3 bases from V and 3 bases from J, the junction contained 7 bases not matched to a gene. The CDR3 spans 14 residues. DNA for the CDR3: TGCAGTGCTAGTGGCGGGGGGCTAGACTACGAGCAGTACTTC. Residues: CSASGGGLDYEQYF.

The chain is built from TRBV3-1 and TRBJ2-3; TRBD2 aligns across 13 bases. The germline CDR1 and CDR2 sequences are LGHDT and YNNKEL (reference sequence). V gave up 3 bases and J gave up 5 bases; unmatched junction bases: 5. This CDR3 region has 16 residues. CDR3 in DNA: TGTGCCAGCAGCCAGACTAGCGGGGGGTTAGGAGATACGCAGTATTTT. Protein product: CASSQTSGGLGDTQYF.